Following are 31 T cell receptor beta chains from one sample sequenced in a study of PD-1 blockade in classical Hodgkin lymphoma. This table comes from immunoSEQ multiplex PCR, and its TCRdb copy is limited to in-frame clones, with some not included. The repertoire holds around 40,000 clones, with about three quarters as singletons. There was relapse after autologous stem cell transplantation in every patient, and there was variation in brentuximab vedotin exposure. The material was peripheral blood mononuclear cells (PBMCs), obtained at baseline. Receptor source: a human donor with classical Hodgkin lymphoma.

The V call is TRBV21-1, the J call TRBJ2-1; whether TRBD1, the table's D call, matches the DNA was not checked. TRBV21-1 has pseudogene status. CDR3 length: 16 amino acids. The CDR3 region has the DNA TGTGCCAGCAGCAAAGCAGGGACAGGGGGCTACAATGAGCAGTTCTTC. Residues: CASSKAGTGGYNEQFF.

In this sample, this clone turned up many times. The rearrangement links TRBV9 to TRBJ2-7, with D possibly TRBD2 on 5 matching bases. The germline gives CDR1 SGDLS, CDR2 YYNGEE. The germline V and J ends were trimmed by 0 bases and 3 bases, with 13 bases remaining between them. This CDR3 spans 15 amino acids. CDR3 sequence reads: CASSVAPGRLYEQYF. CDR3 bases: TGTGCCAGCAGCGTAGCCCCGGGAAGACTCTACGAGCAGTACTTC.

V and J are TRBV19 and TRBJ2-2; 9 bases are a match to TRBD2. This CDR3 spans 13 amino acids. Germline assignment: CDR1 LNHDA and CDR2 SQIVND (reference sequence). Losses at the gene ends were 4 bases for V and 9 bases for J; bases not matched to a gene: 3. The CDR3 nucleotides read TGTGCCAGTAGTAACCTAGCGGGGAGGGAGCTGTTTTTT. Protein sequence: CASSNLAGRELFF.

The genes are TRBV25-1 and TRBJ1-1; D is possibly TRBD1 (5 bases). CDR1 is MGHDK, CDR2 SYGVNS, per germline. The ends were cut back, 1 base at V and 4 bases at J, with 13 bases in the middle. CDR3 length: 15 residues. The CDR3 nucleotides read TGTGCCAGCAGTGAATTAGGGAGGGGTAGCACTGAAGCTTTCTTT. Its translation: CASSELGRGSTEAFF.

The chain recombines TRBV5-1 with TRBJ2-7; a weak D match, TRBD1 (6 bases). The CDR3 extends over 14 amino acids. The germline V gene has CDR1 SGHRS and CDR2 YFSETQ. V was shortened by 0 bases and J by 2 bases, with 9 bases between the two germline ends. The CDR3 DNA follows: TGCGCCAGCAGCTTGGTGGGGGCGACCTACGAGCAGTACTTC. The encoded protein is CASSLVGATYEQYF.

Turning to this clone: Other DNA sequences in the sample encode the same CDR3. The chain recombines TRBV11-2 with TRBJ1-1; no clear D gene. The CDR3 contains 13 residues. The germline gives CDR1 SGHAT, CDR2 FQNNGV. V gave up 1 base and J gave up 4 bases, with 7 bases separating them. CDR3 sequence reads: CASSLGAGTEAFF. For the CDR3, the DNA is TGTGCCAGCAGCTTAGGAGCCGGCACTGAAGCTTTCTTT.

V is TRBV18 and J is TRBJ1-4; 9 nucleotides align to TRBD1. The CDR3 loop spans 14 amino acids. The germline V gene encodes CDR1 KGHSH and CDR2 LQKENI. With 6 bases clipped from V and 7 bases from J, the junction kept 6 bases outside the gene matches. This chain's CDR3 is CASSLGTGTEKLFF. CDR3 sequence (DNA): TGTGCCAGCTCCCTCGGGACAGGGACTGAAAAACTGTTTTTT. The whole variable domain, remainder taken from reference TRBV18 and TRBJ1-4, is NAGVMQNPRHLVRRRGQEARLRCSPMKGHSHVYWYRQLPEEGLKFMVYLQKENIIDESGMPKERFSAEFPKEGPSILRIQQVVRGDSAAYFCASSLGTGTEKLFFGSGTQLSVL.

This clone was picked up one time. V gene TRBV19 combines with J gene TRBJ2-4, with D unresolved. Trimming removed 1 base from V and 0 bases from J, with 13 bases in between. Germline CDR1 is LNHDA and CDR2 is SQIVND (reference sequence). The CDR3 is 17 amino acids. CDR3 DNA sequence: TGTGCCAGTAGTATAGGAGAGGCCGAAATAGCCAAAAACATTCAGTACTTC. Translating gives CASSIGEAEIAKNIQYF. The variable domain in full, with the rest retrieved from reference TRBV19 and TRBJ2-4, is DGGITQSPKYLFRKEGQNVTLSCEQNLNHDAMYWYRQDPGQGLRLIYYSQIVNDFQKGDIAEGYSVSREKKESFPLTVTSAQKNPTAFYLCASSIGEAEIAKNIQYFGAGTRLSVL.

The sample holds a few counts of this clone. The chain carries TRBV6-1 and TRBJ2-4, with D possibly matching TRBD2 (5 bases). Trimming removed 0 bases at V and 0 bases at J, with 12 bases between. The CDR3 totals 17 residues. Germline-derived CDR1 and CDR2 are MNHNS and SASEGT. In DNA form, the CDR3 reads TGTGCCAGCAGTGAAGCGCTGGGAGAGCTAGCCAAAAACATTCAGTACTTC. Translated: CASSEALGELAKNIQYF.

The chain links TRBV28 to TRBJ2-3; 10 nucleotides agree with TRBD1. Germline V gene data show CDR1 as MDHEN and CDR2 as SYDVKM. CDR3 length equals 14 residues. The junction had 5 bases not matched to a gene; V was cut back by 6 bases and J by 5 bases. CDR3 DNA: TGTGCCAGCAGGGGGACAGGGGCAATAGATACGCAGTATTTT. It is translated as CASRGTGAIDTQYF.

The chain uses TRBV4-1 and TRBJ2-7; D gene ambiguous. Germline V gene data show CDR1 as MGHRA and CDR2 as YSYEKL. Trimming stripped 0 bases from V and 4 bases from J, with 10 bases between. This CDR3 has 14 residues. The CDR3 sequence: CASSQDLGRYEQYF. The CDR3 bases are TGCGCCAGCAGCCAAGATCTAGGGCGATACGAGCAGTACTTC.

The chain uses TRBV27 and TRBJ2-3; 7 bases are a match to TRBD2. Germline V gene lookup returns CDR1 MNHEY and CDR2 SMNVEV (reference sequence). The J segment lost 2 bases and the V segment lost 3 bases, leaving 11 bases of the junction unmatched. The CDR3 runs 17 residues. CDR3 nucleotide sequence: TGTGCCAGCAGTTTGGTGGGGCTAGCGGAAGACACAGATACGCAGTATTTT. Its protein product is CASSLVGLAEDTDTQYF.

V gene TRBV6-5 combines with J gene TRBJ1-1; D is unresolved. Germline CDR1 MNHEY, CDR2 SVGAGI. The CDR3 is made up of 11 amino acids. V lost 7 bases and J 1 base, leaving 4 bases between the germline ends. The CDR3 is CASTRNTEAFF. The CDR3 nucleotides read TGTGCCAGCACACGGAACACTGAAGCTTTCTTT.

The J gene is TRBJ2-3, the V gene TRBV18; D is unclear. CDR1 and CDR2 from the germline V gene are KGHSH and LQKENI. V was trimmed by 2 bases and J by 4 bases, leaving 10 bases between them. The CDR3 runs to 14 residues. CDR3 protein: CASSPSGIADTQYF. As DNA, the CDR3 is TGTGCCAGCTCACCATCAGGAATAGCAGATACGCAGTATTTT.

The chain joins TRBV2 to TRBJ2-3, with 8 bases lining up with TRBD2. Trimming cost V 7 bases and J 5 bases; bases outside gene matches: 14. This CDR3 region has 16 residues. CDR1 and CDR2 from the germline V gene are SNHLY and FYNNEI. DNA for the CDR3: TGTGCCAGCACCGAGAGGGGACTAGTAATGGTAGATACGCAGTATTTT. This translates into CASTERGLVMVDTQYF.

The chain is built from TRBV5-6 and TRBJ1-4; no clear D gene. CDR1 SGHDT and CDR2 YYEEEE come from the germline V gene. The CDR3 is 16 amino acids. V was cut by 0 bases and J by 5 bases, with 14 bases left in between. CDR3 residues: CASSLGVGTNNEKLFF. In nucleotides, the CDR3 is TGTGCCAGCAGCTTGGGGGTCGGTACAAACAATGAAAAACTGTTTTTT.

The genes are TRBV2 and TRBJ2-7; weak D call: TRBD2 (7 bases). V lost 0 bases and J lost 5, with 11 bases in between. Germline V CDR1 and CDR2: SNHLY, FYNNEI. This CDR3 is built from 14 residues. In DNA, the CDR3 is TGTGCCAGCAGTGAAGCAGGGGGGGGTGACGAGCAGTACTTC. Its translation is CASSEAGGGDEQYF.

The V gene is TRBV9, the J gene TRBJ2-5, with TRBD1 matching 8 bases. The germline gives CDR1 SGDLS, CDR2 YYNGEE. The CDR3 has 14 residues. V shed 4 bases, J shed 2 bases, and the junction held 4 bases outside the gene matches. The CDR3 loop is CASSRGQVQETQYF. CDR3 bases: TGTGCCAGCAGCCGGGGACAGGTACAAGAGACCCAGTACTTC. Supplemented by reference TRBV9 and TRBJ2-5, the full variable domain reads DSGVTQTPKHLITATGQRVTLRCSPRSGDLSVYWYQQSLDQGLQFLIQYYNGEERAKGNILERFSAQQFPDLHSELNLSSLELGDSALYFCASSRGQVQETQYFGPGTRLLVL.

The chain's CDR3 is CASSPPEAGSSYNEQFF. CDR3 DNA: TGTGCCAGCTCACCACCGGAGGCAGGTAGCTCCTACAATGAGCAGTTCTTC. The chain couples TRBV18 to TRBJ2-1, with D perhaps matching TRBD2 (5 bases). This CDR3 is 17 amino acids long. V lost 0 bases and J lost 0, with 12 bases in between. Germline values: CDR1 KGHSH, CDR2 LQKENI.

The V and J genes are TRBV6-5 and TRBJ2-1; either TRBD1 or TRBD2 may supply D (6 bases each). Germline CDR1 reads MNHEY; CDR2 reads SVGAGI. The CDR3 contains 15 residues. V shed 8 bases and J shed 7 bases, with 21 bases lying between them. The CDR3 spells CASYSPNTGRNEQFF. CDR3 coding DNA: TGTGCCAGCTATTCACCCAACACAGGGAGGAATGAGCAGTTCTTC.

The chain couples TRBV19 to TRBJ1-1; 8 nucleotides align to TRBD1. V lost 1 base, J lost 6 bases, and 7 bases stayed unmatched. Germline V CDR1 and CDR2: LNHDA, SQIVND (reference sequence). CDR3 length: 15 amino acids. The CDR3 reads CASSIVGTGEPEAFF. The DNA for the CDR3 is TGTGCCAGTAGTATAGTGGGGACAGGCGAACCTGAAGCTTTCTTT.

The chain carries TRBV2 and TRBJ2-5; D gene uncertain. The V end was cut by 2 bases, the J end by 2 bases, with 6 bases between. CDR3 length: 13 amino acids. Germline V gene lookup returns CDR1 SNHLY and CDR2 FYNNEI. The CDR3 reads CASSERPQETQYF. The CDR3 DNA follows: TGTGCCAGCAGTGAAAGGCCTCAAGAGACCCAGTACTTC.

V and J are TRBV7-6 and TRBJ1-2; no definite D call. CDR1 SGHVS and CDR2 FNYEAQ come from the germline V gene. The V gene lost 5 bases and the J gene lost 1 base, with 8 bases spanning the gap. The CDR3 has 13 amino acids. The CDR3 loop reads CASSQDVNYGYTF. DNA for the CDR3: TGTGCCAGCAGCCAGGACGTTAACTATGGCTACACCTTC. Together with reference TRBV7-6 and TRBJ1-2, the CDR3 gives the full variable domain: GAGVSQSPRYKVTKRGQDVALRCDPISGHVSLYWYRQALGQGPEFLTYFNYEAQQDKSGLPNDRFSAERPEGSISTLTIQRTEQRDSAMYRCASSQDVNYGYTFGSGTRLTVV.

This clone qualifies as medium-sized. This chain uses TRBV13 with TRBJ2-7; 7 positions match TRBD1. There are 14 residues in the CDR3. Germline CDR1 and CDR2: PRHDT and FYEKMQ (reference sequence). The trim removed 2 bases at V and 2 bases at J, leaving 3 bases unmatched. The CDR3 nucleotides are TGTGCCAGCAGCTTACTCGGACAGGCCTACGAGCAGTACTTC. As protein: CASSLLGQAYEQYF.

This chain joins TRBV4-3 and TRBJ2-2; D tentatively fits TRBD1 or TRBD2 (5 bases each). The germline CDR1 and CDR2 sequences are LGHNA and YSLEER. With 5 bases removed from V and 3 bases from J, the gap between germline ends came to 16 bases. This CDR3 contains 16 residues. The CDR3 DNA follows: TGCGCCAGCAGCACCAACCGGGACCTTTACACCGGGGAGCTGTTTTTT. Translation: CASSTNRDLYTGELFF.

About this clone itself: An end of the junction does not agree with germline; a read error may underlie this. The rearrangement uses TRBV15 and TRBJ2-1, with 12 bases aligning to TRBD2. Germline V gene data show CDR1 as LNHNV and CDR2 as YYDKDF (reference sequence). CDR3 length: 20 residues. The CDR3, as DNA: TGTGCCACTAGCAGCCTCGGGACTAGCGGGTTGTATGGCTCCTACAATGAGCAGTTCTTC. It yields the protein CATSSLGTSGLYGSYNEQFF.

J is TRBJ2-7 and V is TRBV5-6; D call uncertain. This CDR3 spans 13 amino acids. With 0 bases removed from V and 6 bases from J, the gap between germline ends came to 10 bases. Germline V gene lookup returns CDR1 SGHDT and CDR2 YYEEEE. The CDR3 DNA reads TGTGCCAGCAGCTTGGGATCAGGTTCCGAGCAGTACTTC. This sequence encodes CASSLGSGSEQYF.

CDR3 DNA: TGTGCCAGCAGCTTAAGGAGACTAGCGGTCCTTAACACCGGGGAGCTGTTTTTT. The encoded protein is CASSLRRLAVLNTGELFF. The chain uses TRBV11-2 and TRBJ2-2; 9 bases line up with TRBD2. V lost 2 bases, J lost 2 bases, and 9 bases stayed unmatched. Per germline, CDR1 SGHAT and CDR2 FQNNGV. This CDR3 spans 18 amino acids.

The CDR3 sequence is CASSVGGGQPQHF. The CDR3 nucleotides are TGTGCCAGCAGCGTAGGAGGGGGGCAGCCCCAGCATTTT. V and J are TRBV9 and TRBJ1-5; D possibly corresponds to TRBD1 (6 bases). V lost 0 bases, J lost 7 bases, and 8 bases lay in between. Per germline, CDR1 SGDLS and CDR2 YYNGEE. The CDR3 length is 13 residues.

V and J are TRBV6-5 and TRBJ2-5; no reliable D call. Germline values: CDR1 MNHEY, CDR2 SVGAGI. V was cut by 8 bases and J by 7 bases, with 11 bases left in between. The CDR3 extends over 11 amino acids. CDR3 DNA: TGTGCCAGCGGGCCGACGTGGACCCAGTACTTC. As protein: CASGPTWTQYF.

This rearrangement joins TRBV7-9 to TRBJ2-5, with a weak D call TRBD1 (6 bases). The J call may be wrong; the DNA end is better matched by TRBJ2-7. The CDR3 contains 16 residues. Germline V gives CDR1 SEHNR, CDR2 FQNEAQ (reference sequence). The CDR3 DNA reads TGTGCCAGCAGCTCCATCGGACAGTCCCCCTCCTACGAGCAGTACTTC. It codes for CASSSIGQSPSYEQYF.